This T cell receptor beta chain appears in the sequencing data of a study of T-cell reconstitution after alpha-beta-depleted transplantation in children. General study findings and limits: Expanded graft clones, several hundred of them, were reportedly the source of alpha-beta T cells about two months after transplant. Hyperexpanded clones declined; after one year, newly produced T cells mostly supplied diversity. Recipient T cells and thymic progenitors that survived were the source of the high TCRbeta diversity seen at day 60 in some patients.

The CDR3 is 14 residues long. The V end lost 0 bases, the J end lost 1 base, and 9 bases lay between the germline ends. CDR1 DFQATT and CDR2 SNEGSKA come from the germline V gene (reference sequence). About this clonotype itself: The antigen is not known.

Construction of the TCRbeta library involved unique molecular identifiers. One entry per CDR3 protein results from TCRdb running MiXCR on the PCR reads. The table includes 300,000 to 400,000 distinct CDR3 sequences, over 20% detected once. The chain has TRBV20-1 and TRBJ1-1; no clear D gene. This TCR derives from a male patient between 10 and 17 years old who had a stem cell transplant for acute lymphoblastic leukemia, so the T cells may come from the graft donor. The sample here was PBMCs, mostly from graft donor cells, taken 180 days after TCRalphabeta/CD19-depleted stem cell transplant. The DNA of the CDR3 is TGCAGTGCTAGAGATCCGGGCAGGAACACTGAAGCTTTCTTT. The encoded protein is CSARDPGRNTEAFF.